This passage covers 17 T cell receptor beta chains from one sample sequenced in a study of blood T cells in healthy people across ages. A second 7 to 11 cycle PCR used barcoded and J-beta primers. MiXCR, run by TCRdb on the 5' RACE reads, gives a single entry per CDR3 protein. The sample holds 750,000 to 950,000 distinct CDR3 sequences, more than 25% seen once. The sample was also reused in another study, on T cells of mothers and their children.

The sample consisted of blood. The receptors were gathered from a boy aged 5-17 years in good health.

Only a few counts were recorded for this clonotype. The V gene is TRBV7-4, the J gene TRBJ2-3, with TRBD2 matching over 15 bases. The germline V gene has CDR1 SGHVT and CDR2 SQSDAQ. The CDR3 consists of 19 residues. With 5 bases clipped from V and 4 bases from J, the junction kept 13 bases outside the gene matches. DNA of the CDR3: TGTGCCAGCAGCCTTCCGATTTGGACTAGCGGGGGGGTGCCAGATACGCAGTATTTT. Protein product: CASSLPIWTSGGVPDTQYF.

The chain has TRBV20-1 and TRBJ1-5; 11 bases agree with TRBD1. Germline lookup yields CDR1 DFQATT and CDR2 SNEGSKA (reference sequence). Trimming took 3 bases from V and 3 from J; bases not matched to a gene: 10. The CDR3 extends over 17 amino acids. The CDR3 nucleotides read TGCAGTGCTAGCTCCGGGACAGGGGGGAGCCCCAATCAGCCCCAGCATTTT. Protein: CSASSGTGGSPNQPQHF.

CDR3 region: CASSNRGRGEKLFF. The DNA of the CDR3 is TGTGCCAGCAGTAACAGGGGGCGAGGTGAAAAACTGTTTTTT. The chain carries TRBV12-3 or TRBV12-4 and TRBJ1-4, with 9 bases matching TRBD1. CDR3 length: 14 amino acids. V lost 5 bases, J lost 7 bases, and 5 bases stayed unmatched.

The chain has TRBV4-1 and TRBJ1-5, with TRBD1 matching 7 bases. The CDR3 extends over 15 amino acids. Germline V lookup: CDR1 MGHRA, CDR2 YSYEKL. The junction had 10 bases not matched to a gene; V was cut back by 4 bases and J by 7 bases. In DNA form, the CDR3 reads TGCGCCAGCAGCCGAGGGGCCAGGGGGGGCCAGCCCCAGCATTTT. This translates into CASSRGARGGQPQHF.

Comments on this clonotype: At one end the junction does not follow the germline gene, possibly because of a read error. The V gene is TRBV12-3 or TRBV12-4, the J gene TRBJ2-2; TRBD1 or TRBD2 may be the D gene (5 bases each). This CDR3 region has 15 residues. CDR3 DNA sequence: TGTGCCAGCAGCCCGGGACCCGATCGATCCGGCGAGCTGTTTTTT. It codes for CASSPGPDRSGELFF.

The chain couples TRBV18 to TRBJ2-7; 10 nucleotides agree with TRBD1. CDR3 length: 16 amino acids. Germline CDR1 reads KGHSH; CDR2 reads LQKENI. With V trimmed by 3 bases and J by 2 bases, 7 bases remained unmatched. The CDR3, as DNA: TGTGCCAGCTCACCGGGAGTAGGACAGGGGGCCTACGAGCAGTACTTC. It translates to CASSPGVGQGAYEQYF.

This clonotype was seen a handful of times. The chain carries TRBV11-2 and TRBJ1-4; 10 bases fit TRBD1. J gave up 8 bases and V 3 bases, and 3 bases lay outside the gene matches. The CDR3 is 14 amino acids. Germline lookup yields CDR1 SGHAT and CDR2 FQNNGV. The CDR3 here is CASSFGTGVEKLFF. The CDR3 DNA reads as TGTGCCAGCAGCTTTGGGACAGGGGTCGAAAAACTGTTTTTT.

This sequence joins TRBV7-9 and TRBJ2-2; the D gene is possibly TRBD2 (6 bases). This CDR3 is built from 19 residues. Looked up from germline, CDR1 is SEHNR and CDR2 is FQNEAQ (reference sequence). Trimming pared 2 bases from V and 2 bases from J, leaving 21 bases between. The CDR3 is CASSLFGGGAAVNTGELFF. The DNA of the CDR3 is TGTGCCAGCAGCTTATTTGGTGGAGGGGCGGCCGTTAACACCGGGGAGCTGTTTTTT.

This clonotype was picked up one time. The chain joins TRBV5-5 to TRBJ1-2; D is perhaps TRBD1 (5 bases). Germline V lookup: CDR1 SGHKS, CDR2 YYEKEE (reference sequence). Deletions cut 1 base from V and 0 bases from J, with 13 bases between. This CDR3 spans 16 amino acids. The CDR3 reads CASSLSFQGPNYGYTF. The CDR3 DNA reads TGTGCCAGCAGCTTGAGTTTTCAGGGCCCTAACTATGGCTACACCTTC. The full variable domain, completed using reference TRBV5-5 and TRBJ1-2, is DAGVTQSPTHLIKTRGQQVTLRCSPISGHKSVSWYQQVLGQGPQFIFQYYEKEERGRGNFPDRFSARQFPNYSSELNVNALLLGDSALYLCASSLSFQGPNYGYTFGSGTRLTVV.

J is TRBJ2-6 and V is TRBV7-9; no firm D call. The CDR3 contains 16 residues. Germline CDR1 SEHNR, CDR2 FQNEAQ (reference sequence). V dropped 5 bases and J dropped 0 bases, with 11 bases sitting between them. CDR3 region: CASSPQSFSGANVLTF. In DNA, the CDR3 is TGTGCCAGCAGCCCTCAGAGTTTCTCTGGGGCCAACGTCCTGACTTTC.

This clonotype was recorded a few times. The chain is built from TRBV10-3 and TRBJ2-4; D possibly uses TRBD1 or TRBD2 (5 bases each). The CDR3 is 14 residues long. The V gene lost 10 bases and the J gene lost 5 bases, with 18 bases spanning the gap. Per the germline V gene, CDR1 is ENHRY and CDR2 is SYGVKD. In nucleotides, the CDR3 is TGTGCCACCCTAGACGGGGCGAGGGAAAACATTCAGTACTTC. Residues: CATLDGARENIQYF.

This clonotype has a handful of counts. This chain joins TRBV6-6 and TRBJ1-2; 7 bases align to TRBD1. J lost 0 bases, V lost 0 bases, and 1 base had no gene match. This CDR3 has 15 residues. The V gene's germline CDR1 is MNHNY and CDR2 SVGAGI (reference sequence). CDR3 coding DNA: TGTGCCAGCAGTTACTCCGACAGGGCTAACTATGGCTACACCTTC. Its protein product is CASSYSDRANYGYTF.

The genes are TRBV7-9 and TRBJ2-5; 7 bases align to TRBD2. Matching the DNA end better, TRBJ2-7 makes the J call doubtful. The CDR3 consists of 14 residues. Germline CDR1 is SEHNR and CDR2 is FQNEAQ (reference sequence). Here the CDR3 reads CASSHRDYSYEQYF. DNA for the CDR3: TGTGCCAGCAGCCACCGGGACTATTCCTACGAGCAGTACTTC.

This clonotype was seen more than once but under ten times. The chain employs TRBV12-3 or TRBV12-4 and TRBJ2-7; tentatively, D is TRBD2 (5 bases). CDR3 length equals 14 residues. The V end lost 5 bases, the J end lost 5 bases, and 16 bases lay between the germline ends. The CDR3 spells CASSLSGPANEQYF. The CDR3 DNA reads TGTGCCAGCAGTCTCAGCGGCCCAGCGAACGAGCAGTACTTC.

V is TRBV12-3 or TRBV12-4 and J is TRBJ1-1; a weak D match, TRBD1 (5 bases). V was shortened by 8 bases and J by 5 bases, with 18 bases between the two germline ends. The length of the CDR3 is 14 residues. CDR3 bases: TGTGCCAGCCTACAAGGACTGGGGCCGACTGAAGCTTTCTTT. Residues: CASLQGLGPTEAFF.

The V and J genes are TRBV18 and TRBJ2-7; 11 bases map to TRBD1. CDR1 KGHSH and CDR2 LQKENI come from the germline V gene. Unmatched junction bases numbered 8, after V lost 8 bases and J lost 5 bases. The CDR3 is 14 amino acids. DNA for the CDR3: TGTGCCAGCCAAACCTGGACAGGGGGCAACGAGCAGTACTTC. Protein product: CASQTWTGGNEQYF.

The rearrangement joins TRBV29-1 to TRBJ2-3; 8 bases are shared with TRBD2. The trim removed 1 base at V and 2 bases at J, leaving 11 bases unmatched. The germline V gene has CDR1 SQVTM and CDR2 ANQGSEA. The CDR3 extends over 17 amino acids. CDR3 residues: CSVEALLSGESTDTQYF. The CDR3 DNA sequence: TGCAGCGTTGAAGCCCTTCTTAGCGGGGAATCCACAGATACGCAGTATTTT.